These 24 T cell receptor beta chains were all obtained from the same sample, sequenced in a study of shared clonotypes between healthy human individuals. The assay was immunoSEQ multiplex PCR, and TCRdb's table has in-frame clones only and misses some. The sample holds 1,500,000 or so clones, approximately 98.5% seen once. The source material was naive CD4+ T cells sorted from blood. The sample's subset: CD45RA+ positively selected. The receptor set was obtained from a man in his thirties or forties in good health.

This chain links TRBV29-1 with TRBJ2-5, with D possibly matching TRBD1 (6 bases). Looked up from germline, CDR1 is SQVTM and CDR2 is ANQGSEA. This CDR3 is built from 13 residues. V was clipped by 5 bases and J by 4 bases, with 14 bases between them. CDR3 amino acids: CSVYRAPRETQYF. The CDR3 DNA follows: TGCAGCGTTTACAGGGCCCCTCGAGAGACCCAGTACTTC.

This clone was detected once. The CDR3 here is CASSKVGSTTNEKLFF. DNA of the CDR3: TGTGCCAGCAGTAAAGTCGGGAGCACAACTAATGAAAAACTGTTTTTT. The rearrangement uses TRBV6-1 and TRBJ1-4; D gene unclear. Trimming removed 5 bases from V and 0 bases from J, with 13 bases in between. CDR1 is MNHNS and CDR2 is SASEGT in the germline V gene. CDR3 length: 16 residues.

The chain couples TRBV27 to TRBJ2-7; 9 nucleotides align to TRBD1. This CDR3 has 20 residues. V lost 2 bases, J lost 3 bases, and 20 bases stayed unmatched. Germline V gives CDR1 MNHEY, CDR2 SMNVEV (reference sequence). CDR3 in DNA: TGTGCCAGCAGTTTAAGAAAAAGGACAGGGGATTTTCCTACGAACTACGAGCAGTACTTC. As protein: CASSLRKRTGDFPTNYEQYF.

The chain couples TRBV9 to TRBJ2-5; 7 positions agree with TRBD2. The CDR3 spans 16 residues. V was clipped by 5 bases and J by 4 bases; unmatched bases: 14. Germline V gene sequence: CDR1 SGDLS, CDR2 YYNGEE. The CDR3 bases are TGTGCCAGCAGTGCCTCAGCGGGGACCCCTCCAGAGACCCAGTACTTC. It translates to CASSASAGTPPETQYF.

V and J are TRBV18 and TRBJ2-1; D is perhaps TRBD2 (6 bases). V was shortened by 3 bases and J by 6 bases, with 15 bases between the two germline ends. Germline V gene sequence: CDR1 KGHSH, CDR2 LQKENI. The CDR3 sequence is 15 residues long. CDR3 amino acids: CASSPLPSDGNEQFF. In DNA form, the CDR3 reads TGTGCCAGCTCACCCCTCCCTAGCGATGGCAATGAGCAGTTCTTC.

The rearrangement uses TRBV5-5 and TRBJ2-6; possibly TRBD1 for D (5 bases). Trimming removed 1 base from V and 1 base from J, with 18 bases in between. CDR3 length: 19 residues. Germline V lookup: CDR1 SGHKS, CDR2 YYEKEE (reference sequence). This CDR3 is CASSLMSEKAGSGANVLTF. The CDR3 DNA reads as TGTGCCAGCAGCTTGATGTCCGAGAAGGCAGGGTCTGGGGCCAACGTCCTGACTTTC. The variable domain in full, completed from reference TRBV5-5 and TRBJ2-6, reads DAGVTQSPTHLIKTRGQQVTLRCSPISGHKSVSWYQQVLGQGPQFIFQYYEKEERGRGNFPDRFSARQFPNYSSELNVNALLLGDSALYLCASSLMSEKAGSGANVLTFGAGSRLTVL.

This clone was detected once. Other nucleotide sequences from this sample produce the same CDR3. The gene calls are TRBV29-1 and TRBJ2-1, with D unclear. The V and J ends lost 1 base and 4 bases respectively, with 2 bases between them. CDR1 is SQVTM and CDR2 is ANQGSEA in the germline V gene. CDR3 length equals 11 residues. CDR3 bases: TGCAGCGTTGAAGGATACAATGAGCAGTTCTTC. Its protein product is CSVEGYNEQFF.

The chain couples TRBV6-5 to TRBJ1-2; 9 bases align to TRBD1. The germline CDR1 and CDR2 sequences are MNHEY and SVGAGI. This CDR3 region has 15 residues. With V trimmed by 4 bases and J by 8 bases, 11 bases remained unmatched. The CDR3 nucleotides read TGTGCCAGCAGTTTCACGGGACAGGGAACGTTGGGCTACACCTTC. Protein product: CASSFTGQGTLGYTF.

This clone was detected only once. The CDR3 DNA is TGTGCCAGCAGCCTACAGGGGCTTAACTATGGCTACACCTTC. This translates into CASSLQGLNYGYTF. V gene TRBV5-6 combines with J gene TRBJ1-2; TRBD1 matches at 7 bases. This CDR3 comprises 14 residues. After removal of 4 bases from V and 1 base from J, the junction contained 4 bases not matched to a gene. The germline V gene encodes CDR1 SGHDT and CDR2 YYEEEE. Based on the CDR3 plus reference TRBV5-6 and TRBJ1-2, the full variable domain is DAGVTQSPTHLIKTRGQQVTLRCSPKSGHDTVSWYQQALGQGPQFIFQYYEEEERQRGNFPDRFSGHQFPNYSSELNVNALLLGDSALYLCASSLQGLNYGYTFGSGTRLTVV.

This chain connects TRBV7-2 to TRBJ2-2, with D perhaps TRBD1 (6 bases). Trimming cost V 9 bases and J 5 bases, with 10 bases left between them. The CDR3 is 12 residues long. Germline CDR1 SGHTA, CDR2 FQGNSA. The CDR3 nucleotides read TGTGCCAGTTTCAGGGGAACCGGGGAGCTGTTTTTT. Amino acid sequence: CASFRGTGELFF.

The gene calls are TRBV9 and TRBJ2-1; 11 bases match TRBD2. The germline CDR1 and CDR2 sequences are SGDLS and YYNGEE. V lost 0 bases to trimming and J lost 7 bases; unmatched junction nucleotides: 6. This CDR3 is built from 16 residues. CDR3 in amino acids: CASSVELAGVLNEQFF. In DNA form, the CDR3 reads TGTGCCAGCAGCGTAGAACTAGCGGGAGTCCTAAATGAGCAGTTCTTC.

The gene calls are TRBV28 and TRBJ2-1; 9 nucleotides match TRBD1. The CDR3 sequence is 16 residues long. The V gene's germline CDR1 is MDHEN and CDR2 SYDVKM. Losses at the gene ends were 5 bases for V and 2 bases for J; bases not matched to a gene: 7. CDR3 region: CASSGTGGPTYNEQFF. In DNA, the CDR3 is TGTGCCAGCAGTGGCACAGGGGGCCCTACCTACAATGAGCAGTTCTTC.

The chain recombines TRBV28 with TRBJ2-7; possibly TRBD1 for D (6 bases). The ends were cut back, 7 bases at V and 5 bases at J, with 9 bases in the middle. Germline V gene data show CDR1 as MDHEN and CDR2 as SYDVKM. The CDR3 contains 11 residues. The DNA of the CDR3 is TGTGCCAGCACAGGGGAACACGAGCAGTACTTC. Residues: CASTGEHEQYF. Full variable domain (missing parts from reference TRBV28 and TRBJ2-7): DVKVTQSSRYLVKRTGEKVFLECVQDMDHENMFWYRQDPGLGLRLIYFSYDVKMKEKGDIPEGYSVSREKKERFSLILESASTNQTSMYLCASTGEHEQYFGPGTRLTVT.

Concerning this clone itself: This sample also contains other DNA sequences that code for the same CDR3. The CDR3 DNA follows: TGTGCCAGCTCACCACCGGGGGATACGCAGTATTTT. It encodes CASSPPGDTQYF. V usage is TRBV18 and J usage is TRBJ2-3; D ambiguous. This CDR3 has 12 residues. CDR1 is KGHSH, CDR2 LQKENI, per germline. Trimming pared 0 bases from V and 6 bases from J, leaving 4 bases between.

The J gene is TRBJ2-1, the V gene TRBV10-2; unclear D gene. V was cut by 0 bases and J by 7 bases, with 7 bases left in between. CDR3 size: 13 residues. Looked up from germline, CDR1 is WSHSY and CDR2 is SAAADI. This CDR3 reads CASSESPWNEQFF. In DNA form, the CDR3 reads TGCGCCAGCAGTGAGTCCCCCTGGAATGAGCAGTTCTTC.

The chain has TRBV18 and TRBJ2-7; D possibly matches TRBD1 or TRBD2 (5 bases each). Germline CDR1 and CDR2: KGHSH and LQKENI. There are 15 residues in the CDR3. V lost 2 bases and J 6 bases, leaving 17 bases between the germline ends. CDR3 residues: CASSPSGHLGGEQYF. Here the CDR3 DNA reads TGTGCCAGCTCACCATCAGGACACCTAGGAGGCGAGCAGTACTTC. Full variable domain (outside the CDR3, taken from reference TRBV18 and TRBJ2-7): NAGVMQNPRHLVRRRGQEARLRCSPMKGHSHVYWYRQLPEEGLKFMVYLQKENIIDESGMPKERFSAEFPKEGPSILRIQQVVRGDSAAYFCASSPSGHLGGEQYFGPGTRLTVT.

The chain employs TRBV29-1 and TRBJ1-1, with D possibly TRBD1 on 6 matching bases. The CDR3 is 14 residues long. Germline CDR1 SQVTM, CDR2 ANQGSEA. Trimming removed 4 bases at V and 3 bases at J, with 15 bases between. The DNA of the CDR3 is TGCAGCGTTGTAGTGTTGAGGGGGGACACTGAAGCTTTCTTT. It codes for CSVVVLRGDTEAFF.

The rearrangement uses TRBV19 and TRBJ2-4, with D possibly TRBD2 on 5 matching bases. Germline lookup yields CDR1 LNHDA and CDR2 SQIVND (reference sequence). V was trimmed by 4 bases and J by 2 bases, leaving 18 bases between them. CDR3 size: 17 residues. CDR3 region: CASSRNTGISSKNIQYF. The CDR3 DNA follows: TGTGCCAGTAGTAGGAACACGGGGATTTCTTCCAAAAACATTCAGTACTTC.

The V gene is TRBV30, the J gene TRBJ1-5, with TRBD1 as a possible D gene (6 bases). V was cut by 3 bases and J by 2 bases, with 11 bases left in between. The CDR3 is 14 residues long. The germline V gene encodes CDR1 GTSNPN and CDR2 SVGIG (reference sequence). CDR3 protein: CAWSFKGGNQPQHF. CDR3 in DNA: TGTGCCTGGAGCTTTAAGGGGGGCAATCAGCCCCAGCATTTT.

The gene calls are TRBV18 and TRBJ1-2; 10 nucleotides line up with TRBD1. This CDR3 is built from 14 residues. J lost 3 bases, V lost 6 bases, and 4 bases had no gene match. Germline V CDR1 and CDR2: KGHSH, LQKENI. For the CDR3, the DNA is TGTGCCAGCTCGTCGACAGGGGGCGACTATGGCTACACCTTC. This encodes CASSSTGGDYGYTF.

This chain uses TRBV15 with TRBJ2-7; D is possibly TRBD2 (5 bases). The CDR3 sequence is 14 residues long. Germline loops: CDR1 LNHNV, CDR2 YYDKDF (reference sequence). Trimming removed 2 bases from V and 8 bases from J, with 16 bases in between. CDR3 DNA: TGTGCCACCAGCAGAAGCGGACTCCATGGCAAGCAGTACTTC. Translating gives CATSRSGLHGKQYF.

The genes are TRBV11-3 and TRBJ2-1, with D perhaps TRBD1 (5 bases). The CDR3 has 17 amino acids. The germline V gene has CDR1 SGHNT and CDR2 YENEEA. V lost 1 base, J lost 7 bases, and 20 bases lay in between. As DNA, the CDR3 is TGTGCCAGCAGCTTAGTATCCTCAGGCCTTCCAGGGAATGAGCAGTTCTTC. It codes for CASSLVSSGLPGNEQFF.

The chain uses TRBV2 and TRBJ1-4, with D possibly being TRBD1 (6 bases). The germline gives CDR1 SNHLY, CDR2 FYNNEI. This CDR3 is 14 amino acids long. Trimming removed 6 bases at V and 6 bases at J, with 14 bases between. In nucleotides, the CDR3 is TGTGCCAGCAGCAGGGGCTTGGGAGATGAAAAACTGTTTTTT. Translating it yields CASSRGLGDEKLFF.

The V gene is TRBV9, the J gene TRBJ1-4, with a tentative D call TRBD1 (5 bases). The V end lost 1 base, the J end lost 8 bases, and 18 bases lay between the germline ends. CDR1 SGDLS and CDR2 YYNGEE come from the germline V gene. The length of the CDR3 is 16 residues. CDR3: CASSVTGDLRDEKLFF. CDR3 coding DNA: TGTGCCAGCAGCGTAACCGGGGACCTGAGGGACGAAAAACTGTTTTTT.